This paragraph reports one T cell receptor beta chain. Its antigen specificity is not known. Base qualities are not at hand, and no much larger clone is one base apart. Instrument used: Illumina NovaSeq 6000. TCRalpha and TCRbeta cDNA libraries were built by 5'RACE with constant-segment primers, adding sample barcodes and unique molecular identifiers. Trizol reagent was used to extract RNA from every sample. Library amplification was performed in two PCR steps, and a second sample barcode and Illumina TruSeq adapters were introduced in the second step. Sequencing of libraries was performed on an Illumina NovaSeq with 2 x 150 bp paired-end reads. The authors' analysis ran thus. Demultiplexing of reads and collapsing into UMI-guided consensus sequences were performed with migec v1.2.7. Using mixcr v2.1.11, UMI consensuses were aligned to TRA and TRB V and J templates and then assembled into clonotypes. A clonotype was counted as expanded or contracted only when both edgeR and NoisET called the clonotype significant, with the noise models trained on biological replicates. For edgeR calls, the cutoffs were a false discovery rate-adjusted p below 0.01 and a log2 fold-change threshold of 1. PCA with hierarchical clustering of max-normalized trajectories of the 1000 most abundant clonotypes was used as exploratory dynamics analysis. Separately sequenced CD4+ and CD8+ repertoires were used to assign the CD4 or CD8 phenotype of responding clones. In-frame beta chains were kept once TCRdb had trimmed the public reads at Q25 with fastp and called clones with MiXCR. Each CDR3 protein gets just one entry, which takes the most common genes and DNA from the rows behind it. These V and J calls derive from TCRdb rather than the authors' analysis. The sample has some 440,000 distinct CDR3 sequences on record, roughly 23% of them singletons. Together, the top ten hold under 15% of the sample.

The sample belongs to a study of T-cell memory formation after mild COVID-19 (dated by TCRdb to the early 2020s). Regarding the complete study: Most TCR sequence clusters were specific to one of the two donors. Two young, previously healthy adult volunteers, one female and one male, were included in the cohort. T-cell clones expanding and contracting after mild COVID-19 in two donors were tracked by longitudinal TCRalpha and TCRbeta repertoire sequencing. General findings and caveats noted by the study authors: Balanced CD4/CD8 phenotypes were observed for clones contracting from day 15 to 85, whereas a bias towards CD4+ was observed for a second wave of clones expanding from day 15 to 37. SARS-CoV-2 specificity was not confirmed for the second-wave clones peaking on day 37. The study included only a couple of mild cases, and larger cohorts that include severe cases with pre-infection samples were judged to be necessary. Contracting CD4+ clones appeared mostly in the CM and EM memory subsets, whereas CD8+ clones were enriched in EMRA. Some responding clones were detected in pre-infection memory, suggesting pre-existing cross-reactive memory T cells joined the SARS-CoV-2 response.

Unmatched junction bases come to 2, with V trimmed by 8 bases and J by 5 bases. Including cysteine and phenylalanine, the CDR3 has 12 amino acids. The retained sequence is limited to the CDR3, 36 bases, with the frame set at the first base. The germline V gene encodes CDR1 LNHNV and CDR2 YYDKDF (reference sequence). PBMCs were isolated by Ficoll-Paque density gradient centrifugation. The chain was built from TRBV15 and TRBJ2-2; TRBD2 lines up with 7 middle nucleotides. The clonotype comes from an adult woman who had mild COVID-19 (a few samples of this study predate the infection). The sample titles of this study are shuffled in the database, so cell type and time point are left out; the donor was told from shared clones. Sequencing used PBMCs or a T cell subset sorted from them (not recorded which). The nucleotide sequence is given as TGTGCCACCCTGGGAGGGACCGGGGAGCTGTTTTTT. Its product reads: CATLGGTGELFF.